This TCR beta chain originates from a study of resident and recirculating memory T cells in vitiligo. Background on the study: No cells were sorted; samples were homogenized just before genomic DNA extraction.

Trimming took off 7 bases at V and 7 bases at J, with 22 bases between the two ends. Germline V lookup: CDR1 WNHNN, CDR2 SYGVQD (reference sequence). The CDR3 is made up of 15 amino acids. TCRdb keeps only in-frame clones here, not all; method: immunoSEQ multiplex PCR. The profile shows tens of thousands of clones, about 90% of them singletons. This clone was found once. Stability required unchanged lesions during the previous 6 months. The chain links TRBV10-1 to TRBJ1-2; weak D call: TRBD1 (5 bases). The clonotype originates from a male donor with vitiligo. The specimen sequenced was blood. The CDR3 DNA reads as TGCGCCAGCAATCCGGCGGGGACGGGGAGCGGTGGCTACACCTTC. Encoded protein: CASNPAGTGSGGYTF.